These 17 T cell receptor beta chains originate from one sample sequenced in a study of T cell changes during pregnancy in multiple sclerosis. Data came from immunoSEQ multiplex PCR; TCRdb stores just in-frame clones and leaves some out. The data hold tens of thousands of clones, with about 94% observed a single time. The specimen comprised peripheral blood, sampled in the third trimester of pregnancy. All receptors come from a female donor with multiple sclerosis, enrolled in a pregnancy study.

The chain carries TRBV29-1 and TRBJ2-3; TRBD1 aligns across 8 bases. V dropped 2 bases and J dropped 4; count of bases not matched to a gene: 2. CDR1 and CDR2 from the germline V gene are SQVTM and ANQGSEA. The CDR3 loop spans 13 amino acids. The chain's CDR3 is CSVETTGADTQYF. For the CDR3, the DNA is TGCAGCGTTGAAACGACAGGGGCAGATACGCAGTATTTT.

This sequence joins TRBV2 and TRBJ2-7, with 9 bases aligning to TRBD1. With 6 bases clipped from V and 2 bases from J, the junction kept 5 bases outside the gene matches. CDR1 and CDR2 (germline): SNHLY, FYNNEI. The CDR3 sequence is 14 residues long. CDR3 sequence: CASRRQGVAYEQYF. CDR3 DNA sequence: TGTGCCAGCAGGAGACAGGGGGTGGCCTACGAGCAGTACTTC.

The chain is built from TRBV11-2 and TRBJ2-3; possible D gene TRBD2, 5 bases. The CDR3 length is 16 residues. CDR1 and CDR2 from the germline V gene are SGHAT and FQNNGV. The V gene lost 0 bases and the J gene lost 0 bases, with 10 bases spanning the gap. For the CDR3, the DNA is TGTGCCAGCAGCTTAGAGTTTCGGGGAAGCACAGATACGCAGTATTTT. Translated: CASSLEFRGSTDTQYF.

The rearrangement links TRBV5-1 to TRBJ2-1, with TRBD2 as a possible D gene (6 bases). V lost 7 bases to trimming and J lost 5 bases, with 13 bases between them. This CDR3 has 13 residues. Germline CDR1 and CDR2: SGHRS and YFSETQ. CDR3: CASSFASDNEQFF. CDR3 DNA: TGCGCCAGCTCCTTCGCTAGCGACAATGAGCAGTTCTTC.

The chain joins TRBV19 to TRBJ1-1; D is ambiguous. The V gene's germline CDR1 is LNHDA and CDR2 SQIVND (reference sequence). Trimming took 3 bases from V and 1 from J, leaving 12 bases between them. This CDR3 spans 15 amino acids. CDR3 sequence (DNA): TGTGCCAGTAGTATTGTTCATACAGAGAACACTGAAGCTTTCTTT. Translated: CASSIVHTENTEAFF.

The sample holds one count of this clone. The chain combines TRBV10-1 with TRBJ1-1; 7 bases map to TRBD1. From germline, CDR1 is WNHNN and CDR2 SYGVQD (reference sequence). V dropped 5 bases and J dropped 5; count of bases not matched to a gene: 5. CDR3 length equals 13 residues. The CDR3 sequence is CASSQGGWTEAFF. The CDR3 DNA sequence: TGCGCCAGCAGTCAGGGGGGATGGACTGAAGCTTTCTTT.

V and J are TRBV9 and TRBJ2-3; 12 positions agree with TRBD1. This CDR3 comprises 13 residues. The V gene end was trimmed by 8 bases and the J gene end by 4 bases; junction bases not matched to a gene: 2. Germline lookup yields CDR1 SGDLS and CDR2 YYNGEE. CDR3 DNA sequence: TGTGCCAGTGGGACAGGGGGCCCAGATACGCAGTATTTT. This sequence encodes CASGTGGPDTQYF.

The chain links TRBV7-8 to TRBJ2-1; the match to TRBD2 covers 11 bases. The CDR3 runs to 19 residues. Trimming at V came to 3 bases and at J to 6 bases, leaving 16 bases not matched to a gene. Germline CDR1 SGHVS, CDR2 FQNEAQ. Here the CDR3 DNA reads TGTGCCAGCAGCTTTTTCCCAAGACTAGCGGGAATATCAGGCAATGAGCAGTTCTTC. As protein: CASSFFPRLAGISGNEQFF.

This clone has only a few counts. The genes are TRBV6-5 and TRBJ1-2, with 8 bases lining up with TRBD1. Germline trimming cut 6 bases from V and 8 bases from J; bases unmatched to any gene: 5. CDR1 is MNHEY and CDR2 is SVGAGI in the germline V gene. This CDR3 has 12 amino acids. CDR3 nucleotides: TGTGCCAGCAGCCCCGGACAGGGCGGCTACACCTTC. It specifies CASSPGQGGYTF.

V and J are TRBV6-4 and TRBJ1-1; D call uncertain. CDR1 and CDR2 from the germline V gene are MRHNA and SNTAGT. CDR3 length: 13 amino acids. V dropped 3 bases and J dropped 2 bases, with 7 bases sitting between them. The CDR3 DNA follows: TGTGCCAGCAGTGATCGAGAAAACACTGAAGCTTTCTTT. Protein sequence: CASSDRENTEAFF.

The chain links TRBV7-6 to TRBJ1-1, with D maybe TRBD1 (5 bases). With 1 base removed from V and 0 bases from J, the gap between germline ends came to 12 bases. The CDR3 is 16 residues long. The germline V gene encodes CDR1 SGHVS and CDR2 FNYEAQ. Here the CDR3 reads CASSLGKGGVNTEAFF. The CDR3 DNA sequence: TGTGCCAGCAGCTTAGGGAAGGGAGGGGTGAACACTGAAGCTTTCTTT.

The chain couples TRBV27 to TRBJ2-7; 8 positions match TRBD1. V shed 3 bases, J shed 3 bases, and the junction held 10 bases outside the gene matches. Germline V lookup: CDR1 MNHEY, CDR2 SMNVEV (reference sequence). There are 16 residues in the CDR3. CDR3 residues: CASSFSDRGPIYEQYF. CDR3 DNA: TGTGCCAGCAGTTTCTCCGACAGGGGCCCTATCTACGAGCAGTACTTC.

The chain recombines TRBV18 with TRBJ1-5, with D tentatively TRBD1 (5 bases). Germline V lookup: CDR1 KGHSH, CDR2 LQKENI. V lost 0 bases and J lost 2, with 11 bases in between. The CDR3 spans 16 residues. The CDR3, as DNA: TGTGCCAGCTCACCACCCTATCAGGGTGGCAATCAGCCCCAGCATTTT. Protein product: CASSPPYQGGNQPQHF.

The J gene is TRBJ1-2, the V gene TRBV27; TRBD1 matches 7 bases. This CDR3 comprises 12 residues. Trimming removed 6 bases from V and 8 bases from J; junction bases left unmatched: 6. The germline gives CDR1 MNHEY, CDR2 SMNVEV (reference sequence). The CDR3 region is CASRMTGSGYTF. The CDR3, as DNA: TGTGCCAGCAGAATGACAGGGAGCGGCTACACCTTC.

The CDR3 DNA sequence: TGTGCCAGCAGTTCCCCAAGTTACTGGTCCGAACAGTTCTTC. It encodes CASSSPSYWSEQFF. This chain uses TRBV28 with TRBJ2-1; D is uncertain. V was shortened by 4 bases and J by 13 bases, with 20 bases between the two germline ends. The germline CDR1 and CDR2 sequences are MDHEN and SYDVKM. The CDR3 contains 14 residues. The entire variable domain, with the rest obtained from reference TRBV28 and TRBJ2-1, is as follows: DVKVTQSSRYLVKRTGEKVFLECVQDMDHENMFWYRQDPGLGLRLIYFSYDVKMKEKGDIPEGYSVSREKKERFSLILESASTNQTSMYLCASSSPSYWSEQFFGPGTRLTVL.

The chain employs TRBV7-9 and TRBJ2-1; 10 bases agree with TRBD2. Looked up from germline, CDR1 is SEHNR and CDR2 is FQNEAQ (reference sequence). The CDR3 contains 17 residues. V lost 4 bases and J lost 3; bases outside the gene matches: 9. CDR3 nucleotide sequence: TGTGCCAGCAGCTCAACCGGCGGACTAGCGGTCTACAATGAGCAGTTCTTC. It encodes CASSSTGGLAVYNEQFF.

The chain employs TRBV5-1 and TRBJ1-1, with TRBD1 matching 8 bases. The germline gives CDR1 SGHRS, CDR2 YFSETQ. V gave up 0 bases and J gave up 5 bases; unmatched junction bases: 6. The CDR3 has 15 residues. The CDR3 coding sequence is TGCGCCAGCAGCTTGGGGCAGGGGGCATGGACTGAAGCTTTCTTT. This gives the protein CASSLGQGAWTEAFF.